Listed below are T cell receptor beta chains from one sample, sequenced in a study of blood T cells in healthy people across ages. TCRdb re-derived calls from the 5' RACE reads in MiXCR, one entry per CDR3 protein. The sample lists 1 million or so distinct CDR3 sequences, 20% to 25% occurring once. A further study also used this sample, focusing on T cells of mothers and their children.

Sequencing was performed on blood. The receptors were sampled from a girl aged 2 to 9 in good health. CDR3s include the opening cysteine and the closing phenylalanine or tryptophan. D genes are given only for firm matches. Expanded clones get a size class; other rows say once, few or many, or leave the size out.

clone_size,j_call,v_call,d_call,cdr3_aa,cdr3_nt
NA,TRBJ1-2,TRBV5-6,NA,CASSLAQVLGGYTF,TGTGCCAGCAGCTTGGCACAGGTATTGGGTGGCTACACCTTC
few,TRBJ2-1,TRBV28,NA,CATLGYNEQFF,TGTGCCACCCTAGGTTACAATGAGCAGTTCTTC
NA,TRBJ2-7,TRBV2,NA,CASLQGSSYEQYF,TGTGCCAGCCTACAGGGAAGCTCCTACGAGCAGTACTTC
NA,TRBJ1-2,TRBV3-1,TRBD1,CASSQAPPQGNYGYTF,TGTGCCAGCAGCCAAGCCCCCCCACAGGGGAACTATGGCTACACCTTC
NA,TRBJ2-5,TRBV7-9,NA,CASSLRQEYQETQYF,TGTGCCAGCAGCTTGCGTCAGGAGTACCAAGAGACCCAGTACTTC
NA,TRBJ2-7,TRBV29-1,NA,CSVADGYEQYF,TGCAGCGTTGCGGACGGGTACGAGCAGTACTTC
few,TRBJ1-4,TRBV7-3,TRBD1,CASSTPDRESVGEKLFF,TGTGCCAGCAGCACACCGGACAGGGAGAGCGTAGGGGAAAAACTGTTTTTT
NA,TRBJ2-5,TRBV5-1,NA,CASSNRAARDSYTETQYF,TGCGCCAGCAGCAACCGGGCCGCCCGAGATTCCTATACAGAGACCCAGTACTTC
NA,TRBJ2-7,TRBV29-1,NA,CSVVGAGVHEQYF,TGCAGCGTTGTAGGTGCAGGGGTCCACGAGCAGTACTTC
NA,TRBJ1-1,TRBV12-3/TRBV12-4,TRBD1,CASSQRQGKCMNTEAFF,TGTGCCAGCAGCCAAAGACAGGGCAAGTGCATGAACACTGAAGCTTTCTTT